The 2 T cell receptor beta chains presented below share a single source sample, sequenced in a study of blood T cell repertoires in COVID-19. This table comes from immunoSEQ multiplex PCR, and its TCRdb copy is limited to in-frame clones, with some not included. Of more than 85,000 clones listed, roughly 85% are singletons. What was sequenced was peripheral blood. The source is a woman of 80 years or more with active or convalescent COVID-19.

The chain uses TRBV21-1 and TRBJ2-2; the D segment call TRBD1 is taken from the table without a DNA check. TRBV21-1 constitutes a pseudogene. This CDR3 is 16 amino acids long. CDR3 sequence: CASSKTDRENTGELFF. CDR3 coding DNA: TGTGCCAGCAGCAAAACGGACAGGGAGAACACCGGGGAGCTGTTTTTT.

This chain joins TRBV15 and TRBJ2-1, with TRBD2 as a possible D gene (5 bases). Germline loops: CDR1 LNHNV, CDR2 YYDKDF (reference sequence). V was pared by 4 bases and J by 0 bases, with 10 bases between. CDR3 size: 15 residues. CDR3 loop: CATSMYGDSYNEQFF. The CDR3 DNA reads as TGTGCCACCAGCATGTACGGGGACTCCTACAATGAGCAGTTCTTC.